Listed here is a single T cell receptor beta chain. This specimen comes from a study of blood T cell repertoires in COVID-19. Looking at the study overall: Collection of acute and convalescent COVID-19 samples took place in the United States, Italy and Spain. Nucleic acid was either cDNA or gDNA, and it came from T cells, B-cell-depleted T cells, or PBMCs.

This CDR3 has 15 residues. Germline CDR1 reads MRHNA; CDR2 reads SNTAGT. V dropped 6 bases and J dropped 3; count of bases not matched to a gene: 9. In the original processing: It was from reference gene primer amplification that nucleated cell counts were estimated. Profiled with immunoSEQ multiplex PCR; TCRdb holds only in-frame clones, not every one. V, J and clone size are those of that table, while D and trimming were read from the DNA. The table records 270,000 or so clones, less than 90% of them present only once. Sequenced sample: peripheral blood. This receptor was obtained from a human donor in a cohort sampled during active COVID-19. This chain joins TRBV6-4 and TRBJ2-7, with TRBD1 identical over 9 bases. The CDR3 spells CASSGVGTGYYEQYF. CDR3 nucleotides: TGTGCCAGCAGCGGCGTCGGGACAGGGTACTACGAGCAGTACTTC.